Shown below are 18 T cell receptor beta chains from a single sample sequenced in a study of CD8 T cells in ankylosing spondylitis. A single record per CDR3 protein comes from TCRdb applying MiXCR to the 5' RACE reads. The table shows approximately 200,000 distinct CDR3 sequences, with around 13% occurring only once. Input material: blood, either unsorted or a sorted T cell fraction (not recorded which). The receptors originated from a male donor with ankylosing spondylitis or in good health (not recorded which).

In this sample, this clonotype turned up a few times. The chain has TRBV25-1 and TRBJ1-2; D unclear. Trimming stripped 4 bases from V and 6 bases from J, with 12 bases between. Germline V gene sequence: CDR1 MGHDK, CDR2 SYGVNS. The CDR3 contains 13 residues. DNA of the CDR3: TGTGCCAGCAGTGGGACGGTTCTTAATGGCTACACCTTC. It yields the protein CASSGTVLNGYTF.

The J gene is TRBJ2-3, the V gene TRBV6-1; maybe TRBD2 (5 bases). CDR1 is MNHNS and CDR2 is SASEGT in the germline V gene. CDR3 size: 18 residues. Trimming cost V 5 bases and J 0 bases, with 21 bases left between them. The CDR3 region has the DNA TGTGCCAGCAGTCCAGATACACCGGGATTCGTTAGCACAGATACGCAGTATTTT. Translation gives CASSPDTPGFVSTDTQYF.

This clonotype was seen a few times. The chain carries TRBV11-2 and TRBJ2-3, with D maybe TRBD2 (5 bases). The CDR3 is made up of 16 amino acids. CDR1 and CDR2 from the germline V gene are SGHAT and FQNNGV. Trimming took off 5 bases at V and 0 bases at J, with 15 bases between the two ends. CDR3 nucleotides: TGTGCCAGCAGCCCCCGGGGTCCCTCTAGCACAGATACGCAGTATTTT. Protein: CASSPRGPSSTDTQYF.

V is TRBV27 and J is TRBJ2-1; 10 bases map to TRBD1. J gave up 8 bases and V 5 bases, and 9 bases lay outside the gene matches. In germline, CDR1 is MNHEY, CDR2 SMNVEV (reference sequence). The CDR3 spans 15 residues. The CDR3 DNA sequence: TGTGCCAGCAGTCCAAAGACAGGGGGCATCGATGAGCAGTTCTTC. Protein sequence: CASSPKTGGIDEQFF.

This clonotype was seen a few times. The CDR3 is CASMGAGESEAFF. DNA of the CDR3: TGTGCCAGCATGGGGGCCGGAGAGTCTGAAGCTTTCTTT. The chain employs TRBV3-1 and TRBJ1-1; tentative D call: TRBD1 (6 bases). Germline lookup yields CDR1 LGHDT and CDR2 YNNKEL (reference sequence). The CDR3 is 13 residues long. V lost 7 bases and J 6 bases, leaving 15 bases between the germline ends.

This chain joins TRBV20-1 and TRBJ2-7; D call uncertain. Germline V gene data show CDR1 as DFQATT and CDR2 as SNEGSKA (reference sequence). The CDR3 is 12 residues long. V lost 2 bases and J 0 bases, leaving 5 bases between the germline ends. CDR3 sequence (DNA): TGCAGTGCTAGATTCAGCTCCTACGAGCAGTACTTC. The encoded protein is CSARFSSYEQYF.

The V call is TRBV5-1, the J call TRBJ2-7; the D is unclear. This CDR3 has 16 residues. The V end lost 5 bases, the J end lost 0 bases, and 18 bases lay between the germline ends. In germline, CDR1 is SGHRS, CDR2 YFSETQ. CDR3 sequence (DNA): TGCGCCAGCAGTTCCTGGACCGCTTCGAGCTCCTACGAGCAGTACTTC. Residues: CASSSWTASSSYEQYF.

This clonotype was observed a few times. The junction differs from germline at one of its ends, possibly a read error. The chain has TRBV7-9 and TRBJ1-1; D remains ambiguous. Germline V lookup: CDR1 SEHNR, CDR2 FQNEAQ (reference sequence). The CDR3 runs 10 residues. The DNA of the CDR3 is TGTGCCAGCAGCTCTCCGGTCCCTCTGTTT. Translating gives CASSSPVPLF.

In this sample, this clonotype turned up a few times. CDR3 nucleotide sequence: TGTGCCAGCAGTACTCGACTAGCGGGGACCTACGAGCAGTACTTC. Its translation is CASSTRLAGTYEQYF. The V gene is TRBV2, the J gene TRBJ2-7; TRBD2 agrees at 11 bases. V gave up 5 bases and J gave up 2 bases; unmatched junction bases: 5. Germline V gene lookup returns CDR1 SNHLY and CDR2 FYNNEI. The CDR3 runs 15 residues.

The chain links TRBV12-3 or TRBV12-4 to TRBJ2-2; D gene unclear. Trimming took 3 bases from V and 8 from J, leaving 4 bases between them. The CDR3 is 11 residues long. CDR3 residues: CASSFPGELFF. CDR3 nucleotide sequence: TGTGCCAGCAGTTTTCCAGGGGAGCTGTTTTTT.

Concerning this clonotype: An end of the junction differs from the germline gene, which may be a read error. The chain combines TRBV7-6 with TRBJ2-7; no firm D call. Germline lookup yields CDR1 SGHVS and CDR2 FNYEAQ. CDR3 length: 17 amino acids. The CDR3 region is CASSYSWTDDSSYVQYF. The CDR3 DNA reads as TGTGCCAGCTCCTACTCATGGACGGACGATAGCTCCTACGTGCAGTACTTC.

This clonotype appeared a few times. The rearrangement uses TRBV7-9 and TRBJ2-1; a possible D gene is TRBD2 (6 bases). The CDR3 loop spans 17 amino acids. V was clipped by 3 bases and J by 4 bases, with 19 bases between them. Germline assignment: CDR1 SEHNR and CDR2 FQNEAQ (reference sequence). The DNA of the CDR3 is TGTGCCAGCAGCTTTCCCTTCGGGCGGGATGCGTACAATGAGCAGTTCTTC. Translated: CASSFPFGRDAYNEQFF.

V gene TRBV5-5 combines with J gene TRBJ2-3; 10 bases map to TRBD2. The CDR3 loop spans 16 amino acids. CDR1 and CDR2 (germline): SGHKS, YYEKEE (reference sequence). With 0 bases clipped from V and 2 bases from J, the junction kept 3 bases outside the gene matches. CDR3 residues: CASSLVLAGVTDTQYF. CDR3 coding DNA: TGTGCCAGCAGCTTGGTCCTAGCGGGAGTCACAGATACGCAGTATTTT.

This clonotype was seen ten or more times. The J gene is TRBJ2-5, the V gene TRBV12-3 or TRBV12-4; D unclear. This CDR3 spans 14 amino acids. Trimming took 6 bases from V and 2 from J, leaving 13 bases between them. As DNA, the CDR3 is TGTGCCAGCAGCCCCGAGTGGCTTCAAGAGACCCAGTACTTC. Translated, it gives CASSPEWLQETQYF.

This clonotype showed up many times. V is TRBV29-1 and J is TRBJ2-5; D not resolved. V shed 4 bases and J shed 1 base, with 10 bases lying between them. CDR1 and CDR2 (germline): SQVTM, ANQGSEA. CDR3 length: 13 residues. CDR3 DNA: TGCAGCGTTGTAGGTGGCCTCCAAGAGACCCAGTACTTC. Translation gives CSVVGGLQETQYF. Combining the CDR3 with reference TRBV29-1 and TRBJ2-5 gives the whole variable domain SAVISQKPSRDICQRGTSLTIQCQVDSQVTMMFWYRQQPGQSLTLIATANQGSEATYESGFVIDKFPISRPNLTFSTLTVSNMSPEDSSIYLCSVVGGLQETQYFGPGTRLLVL.

The V call is TRBV27, the J call TRBJ2-2, with 7 bases fitting TRBD2. CDR1 and CDR2 (germline): MNHEY, SMNVEV (reference sequence). V was pared by 6 bases and J by 1 base, with 5 bases of the junction left unmatched. The CDR3 covers 15 residues. The CDR3 loop reads CASSFSSGNTGELFF. CDR3 nucleotides: TGTGCCAGCAGCTTCTCTAGCGGGAACACCGGGGAGCTGTTTTTT.

V and J are TRBV2 and TRBJ1-1; no clear D. The germline V gene has CDR1 SNHLY and CDR2 FYNNEI. With 5 bases removed from V and 6 bases from J, the gap between germline ends came to 19 bases. The CDR3 has 15 residues. The chain's CDR3 is CASSKSTLTDAEAFF. CDR3 bases: TGTGCCAGCAGTAAATCGACCCTCACGGACGCTGAAGCTTTCTTT. Using reference TRBV2 and TRBJ1-1 for the parts outside the CDR3, the full variable domain is EPEVTQTPSHQVTQMGQEVILRCVPISNHLYFYWYRQILGQKVEFLVSFYNNEISEKSEIFDDQFSVERPDGSNFTLKIRSTKLEDSAMYFCASSKSTLTDAEAFFGQGTRLTVV.

The CDR3 sequence: CSARDSAGRDEQFF. Written as DNA, the CDR3 is TGCAGTGCTAGAGATTCGGCCGGTAGGGATGAGCAGTTCTTC. The V gene is TRBV20-1, the J gene TRBJ2-1; D unclear. Germline V CDR1 and CDR2: DFQATT, SNEGSKA (reference sequence). The V end lost 0 bases, the J end lost 8 bases, and 14 bases lay between the germline ends. The CDR3 spans 14 residues.